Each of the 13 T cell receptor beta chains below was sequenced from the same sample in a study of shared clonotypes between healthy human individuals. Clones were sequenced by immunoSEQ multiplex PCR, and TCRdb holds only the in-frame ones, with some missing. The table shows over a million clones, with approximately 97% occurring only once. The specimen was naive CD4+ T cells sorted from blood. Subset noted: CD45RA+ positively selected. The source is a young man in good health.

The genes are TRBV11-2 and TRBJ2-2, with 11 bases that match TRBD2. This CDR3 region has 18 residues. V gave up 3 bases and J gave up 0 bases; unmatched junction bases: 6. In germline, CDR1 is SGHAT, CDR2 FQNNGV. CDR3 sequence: CASSFRLAGGPNTGELFF. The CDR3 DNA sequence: TGTGCCAGCAGCTTTCGTTTAGCGGGAGGGCCGAACACCGGGGAGCTGTTTTTT.

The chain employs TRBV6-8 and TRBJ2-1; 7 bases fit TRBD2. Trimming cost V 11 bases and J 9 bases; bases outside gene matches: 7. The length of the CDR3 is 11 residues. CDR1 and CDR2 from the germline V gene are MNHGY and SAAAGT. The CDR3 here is CAFGGSVEQFF. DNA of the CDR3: TGTGCCTTCGGGGGGTCGGTTGAGCAGTTCTTC.

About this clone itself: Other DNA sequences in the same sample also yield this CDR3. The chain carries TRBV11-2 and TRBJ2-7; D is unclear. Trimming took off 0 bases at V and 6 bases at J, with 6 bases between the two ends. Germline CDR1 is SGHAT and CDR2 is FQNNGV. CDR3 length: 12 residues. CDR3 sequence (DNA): TGTGCCAGCAGCTTAGACCTCACCGAGCAGTACTTC. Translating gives CASSLDLTEQYF.

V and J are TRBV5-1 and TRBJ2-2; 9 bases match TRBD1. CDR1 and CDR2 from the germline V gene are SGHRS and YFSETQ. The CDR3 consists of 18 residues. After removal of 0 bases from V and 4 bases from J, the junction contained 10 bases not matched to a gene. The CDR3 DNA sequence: TGCGCCAGCAGCTTGGCCTTCCGGGACAGGGAGGGCACCGGGGAGCTGTTTTTT. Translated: CASSLAFRDREGTGELFF.

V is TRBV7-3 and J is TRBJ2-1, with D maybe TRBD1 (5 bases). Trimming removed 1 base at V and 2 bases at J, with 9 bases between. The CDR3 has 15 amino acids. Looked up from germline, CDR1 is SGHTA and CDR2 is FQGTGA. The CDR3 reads CASSLSPGPYNEQFF. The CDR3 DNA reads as TGTGCCAGCAGCTTAAGTCCAGGGCCCTACAATGAGCAGTTCTTC.

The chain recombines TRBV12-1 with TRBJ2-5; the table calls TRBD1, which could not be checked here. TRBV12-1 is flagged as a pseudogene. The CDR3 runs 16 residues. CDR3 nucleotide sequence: TGTGCCAGCAGCCCCTTCCGGGACAGGGGTAAAGAGACCCAGTACTTC. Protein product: CASSPFRDRGKETQYF.

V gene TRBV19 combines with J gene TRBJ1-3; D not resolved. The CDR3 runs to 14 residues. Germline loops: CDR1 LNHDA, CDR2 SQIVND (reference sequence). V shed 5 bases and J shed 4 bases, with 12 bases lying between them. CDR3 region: CASSAGIRGNTIYF. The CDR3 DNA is TGTGCCAGTAGTGCGGGGATACGGGGAAACACCATATATTTT.

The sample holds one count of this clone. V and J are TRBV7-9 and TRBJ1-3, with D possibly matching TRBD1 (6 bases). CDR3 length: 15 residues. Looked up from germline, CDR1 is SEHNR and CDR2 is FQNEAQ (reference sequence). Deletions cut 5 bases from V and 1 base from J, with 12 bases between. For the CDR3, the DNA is TGTGCCAGCAGCCCTAGCAGGGGTTCTGGAAACACCATATATTTT. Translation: CASSPSRGSGNTIYF.

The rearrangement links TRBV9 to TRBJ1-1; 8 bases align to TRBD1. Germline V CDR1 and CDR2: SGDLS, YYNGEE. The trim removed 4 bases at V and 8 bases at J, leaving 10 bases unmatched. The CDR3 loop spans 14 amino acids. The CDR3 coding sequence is TGTGCCAGCAGCACAACCGGACAGGGCAGAGAAGCTTTCTTT. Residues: CASSTTGQGREAFF.

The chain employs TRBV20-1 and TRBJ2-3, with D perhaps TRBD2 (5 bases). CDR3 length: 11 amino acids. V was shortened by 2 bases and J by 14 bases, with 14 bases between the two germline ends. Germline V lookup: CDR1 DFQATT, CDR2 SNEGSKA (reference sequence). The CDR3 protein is CSARPSSLWYF. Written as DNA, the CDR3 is TGCAGTGCTAGACCTAGCTCTCTGTGGTATTTT.

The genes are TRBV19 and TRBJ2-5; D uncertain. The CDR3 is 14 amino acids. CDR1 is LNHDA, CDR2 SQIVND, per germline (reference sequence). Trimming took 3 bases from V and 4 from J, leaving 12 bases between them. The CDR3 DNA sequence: TGTGCCAGTAGTATTGGCACAGCTCTAGAGACCCAGTACTTC. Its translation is CASSIGTALETQYF.

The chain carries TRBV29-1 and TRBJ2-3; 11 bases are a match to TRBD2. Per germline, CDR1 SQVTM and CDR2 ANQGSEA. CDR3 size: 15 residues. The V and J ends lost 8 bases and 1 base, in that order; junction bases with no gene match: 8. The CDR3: CSTQLAGVGTDTQYF. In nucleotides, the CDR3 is TGCAGCACCCAACTAGCGGGAGTTGGCACAGATACGCAGTATTTT.

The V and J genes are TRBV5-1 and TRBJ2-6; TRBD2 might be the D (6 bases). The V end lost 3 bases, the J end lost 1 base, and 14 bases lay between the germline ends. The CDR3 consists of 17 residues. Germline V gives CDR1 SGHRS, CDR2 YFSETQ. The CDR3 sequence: CASSYRAGASGANVLTF. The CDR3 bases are TGCGCCAGCAGCTATCGAGCGGGTGCTTCTGGGGCCAACGTCCTGACTTTC. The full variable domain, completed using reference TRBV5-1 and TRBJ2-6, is KAGVTQTPRYLIKTRGQQVTLSCSPISGHRSVSWYQQTPGQGLQFLFEYFSETQRNKGNFPGRFSGRQFSNSRSEMNVSTLELGDSALYLCASSYRAGASGANVLTFGAGSRLTVL.